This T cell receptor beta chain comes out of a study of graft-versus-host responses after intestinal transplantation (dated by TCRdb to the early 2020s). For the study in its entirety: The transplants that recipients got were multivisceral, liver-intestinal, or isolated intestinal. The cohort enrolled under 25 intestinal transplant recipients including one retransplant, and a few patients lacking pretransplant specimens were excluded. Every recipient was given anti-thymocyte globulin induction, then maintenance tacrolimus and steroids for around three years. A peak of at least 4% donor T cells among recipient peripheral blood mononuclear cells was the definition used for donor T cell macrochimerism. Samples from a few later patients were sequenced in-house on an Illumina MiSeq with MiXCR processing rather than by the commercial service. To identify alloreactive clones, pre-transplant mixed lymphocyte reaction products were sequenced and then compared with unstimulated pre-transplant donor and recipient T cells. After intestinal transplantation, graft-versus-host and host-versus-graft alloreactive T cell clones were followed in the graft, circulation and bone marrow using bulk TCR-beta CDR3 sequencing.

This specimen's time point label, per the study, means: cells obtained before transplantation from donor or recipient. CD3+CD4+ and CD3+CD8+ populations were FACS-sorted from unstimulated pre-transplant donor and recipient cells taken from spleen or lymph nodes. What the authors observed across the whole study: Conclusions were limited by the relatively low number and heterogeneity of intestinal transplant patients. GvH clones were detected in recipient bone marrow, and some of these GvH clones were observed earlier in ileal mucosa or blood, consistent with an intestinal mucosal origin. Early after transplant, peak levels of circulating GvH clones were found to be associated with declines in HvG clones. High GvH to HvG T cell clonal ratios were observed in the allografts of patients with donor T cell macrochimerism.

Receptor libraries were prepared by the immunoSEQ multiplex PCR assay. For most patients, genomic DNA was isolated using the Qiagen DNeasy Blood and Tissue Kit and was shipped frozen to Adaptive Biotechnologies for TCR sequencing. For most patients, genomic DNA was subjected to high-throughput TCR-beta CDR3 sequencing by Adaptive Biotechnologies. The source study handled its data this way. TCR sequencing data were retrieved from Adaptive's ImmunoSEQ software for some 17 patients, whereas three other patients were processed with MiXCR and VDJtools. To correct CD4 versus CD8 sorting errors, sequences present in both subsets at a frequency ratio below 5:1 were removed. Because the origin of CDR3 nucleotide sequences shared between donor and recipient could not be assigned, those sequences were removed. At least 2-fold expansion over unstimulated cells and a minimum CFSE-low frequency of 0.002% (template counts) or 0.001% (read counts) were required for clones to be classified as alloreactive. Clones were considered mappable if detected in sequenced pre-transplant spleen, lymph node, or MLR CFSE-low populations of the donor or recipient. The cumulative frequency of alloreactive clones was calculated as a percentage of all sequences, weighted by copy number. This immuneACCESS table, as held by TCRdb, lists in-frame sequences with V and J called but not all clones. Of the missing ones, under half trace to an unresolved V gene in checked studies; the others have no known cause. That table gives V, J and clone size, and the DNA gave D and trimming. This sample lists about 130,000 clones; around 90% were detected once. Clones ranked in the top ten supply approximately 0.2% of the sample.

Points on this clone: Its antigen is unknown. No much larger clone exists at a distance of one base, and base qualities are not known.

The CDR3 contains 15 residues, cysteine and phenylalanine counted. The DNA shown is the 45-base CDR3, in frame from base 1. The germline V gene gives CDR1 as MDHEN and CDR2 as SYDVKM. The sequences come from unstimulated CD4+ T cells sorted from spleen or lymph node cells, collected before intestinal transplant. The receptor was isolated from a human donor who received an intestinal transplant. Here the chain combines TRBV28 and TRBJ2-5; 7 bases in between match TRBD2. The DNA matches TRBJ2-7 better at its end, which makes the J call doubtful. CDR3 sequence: CASRWSGINSYEQYF. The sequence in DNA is TGTGCCAGCAGGTGGAGCGGGATAAACTCCTACGAGCAGTACTTC.